A selection of T cell receptor beta chains follows, all from one sample in a study of Tregs in tolerant kidney transplant recipients. TCRdb's copy holds only in-frame clones and misses some; the assay was immunoSEQ multiplex PCR. The table shows 15,000 to 17,000 clones, with roughly 92% occurring only once. Sequenced input: CD8+ T cells from blood. The origin of the receptors is a human donor in good health. Both conserved end residues are part of each CDR3. The D gene is left open where the match is weak. Size is stated for part of the rows, as once, few or many counts, or as a class when the clone is expanded.

cdr3_aa: CASSGTNNEQFF
cdr3_nt: TGTGCCAGCAGCGGGACTAACAATGAGCAGTTCTTC
d_call: TRBD2
clone_size: NA
j_call: TRBJ2-1
v_call: TRBV5-6

cdr3_aa: CASSAETGRGYTF
cdr3_nt: TGTGCCAGCAGCGCTGAAACAGGGAGGGGCTACACCTTC
d_call: NA
clone_size: NA
j_call: TRBJ1-2
v_call: TRBV5-4

cdr3_aa: CASSPWGSGAASETQYF
cdr3_nt: TGTGCCAGCAGCCCTTGGGGTTCGGGGGCCGCGTCTGAGACCCAGTACTTC
d_call: NA
clone_size: NA
j_call: TRBJ2-5
v_call: TRBV4-2

cdr3_aa: CASSLVLGAPILDGYTF
cdr3_nt: TGTGCCAGCAGCTTAGTTCTGGGGGCGCCAATCCTCGATGGCTACACCTTC
d_call: NA
clone_size: NA
j_call: TRBJ1-2
v_call: TRBV7-2

cdr3_aa: CSVEGGNEQFF
cdr3_nt: TGCAGCGTTGAGGGGGGTAATGAGCAGTTCTTC
d_call: NA
clone_size: few
j_call: TRBJ2-1
v_call: TRBV29-1

cdr3_aa: CASIITDRIEYEQYF
cdr3_nt: TGTGCCAGCATCATCACGGACAGGATTGAGTACGAGCAGTACTTC
d_call: TRBD1
clone_size: NA
j_call: TRBJ2-7
v_call: TRBV7-9

cdr3_aa: CATTLRGQGSGGSYNEQFF
cdr3_nt: TGTGCCACCACCTTACGGGGACAGGGGTCCGGTGGCTCCTACAATGAGCAGTTCTTC
d_call: TRBD1
clone_size: NA
j_call: TRBJ2-1
v_call: TRBV19

cdr3_aa: CASSLSSPSFERIYGYTF
cdr3_nt: TGTGCCAGCAGCTTAAGTAGCCCCTCGTTCGAAAGGATCTATGGCTACACCTTC
d_call: NA
clone_size: NA
j_call: TRBJ1-2
v_call: TRBV7-9

cdr3_aa: CASSLNPGNEQYF
cdr3_nt: TGTGCCAGCAGCTTGAACCCAGGGAACGAGCAGTACTTC
d_call: NA
clone_size: NA
j_call: TRBJ2-7
v_call: TRBV5-6

cdr3_aa: CASSVWGTPGLEQYF
cdr3_nt: TGTGCCAGCAGCGTGTGGGGGACCCCAGGGCTCGAGCAGTACTTC
d_call: NA
clone_size: NA
j_call: TRBJ2-7
v_call: TRBV5-5

cdr3_aa: CAISGVVMGPYNADEQFF
cdr3_nt: TGTGCCATCAGTGGGGTCGTGATGGGCCCCTACAATGCGGATGAGCAGTTCTTC
d_call: NA
clone_size: once
j_call: TRBJ2-1
v_call: TRBV10-3

cdr3_aa: CASKSGTGTTGELFF
cdr3_nt: TGTGCCAGCAAGTCCGGGACAGGGACCACCGGGGAGCTGTTTTTT
d_call: TRBD1
clone_size: NA
j_call: TRBJ2-2
v_call: TRBV7-3

cdr3_aa: CASSLGPPTGPASYEQYF
cdr3_nt: TGTGCCAGCAGCTTAGGCCCCCCCACAGGGCCGGCGTCCTACGAGCAGTACTTC
d_call: NA
clone_size: once
j_call: TRBJ2-7
v_call: TRBV11-3

cdr3_aa: CASSWRTEAFF
cdr3_nt: TGTGCCAGCAGTTGGAGGACTGAAGCTTTCTTT
d_call: NA
clone_size: once
j_call: TRBJ1-1
v_call: TRBV6-6

cdr3_aa: CASSFLGEQYF
cdr3_nt: TGTGCCAGCAGTTTCCTCGGCGAGCAGTACTTC
d_call: NA
clone_size: NA
j_call: TRBJ2-7
v_call: TRBV6-5

cdr3_aa: CASTGMTYEQYF
cdr3_nt: TGTGCCAGCACGGGGATGACCTACGAGCAGTACTTC
d_call: NA
clone_size: NA
j_call: TRBJ2-7
v_call: TRBV7-9

cdr3_aa: CASRTGQEITEAFF
cdr3_nt: TGTGCCAGCAGAACGGGACAGGAGATCACTGAAGCTTTCTTT
d_call: TRBD1
clone_size: NA
j_call: TRBJ1-1
v_call: TRBV27

cdr3_aa: CAISETLYREGYGYTF
cdr3_nt: TGTGCCATCAGTGAGACCCTGTACCGAGAAGGCTATGGCTACACCTTC
d_call: NA
clone_size: NA
j_call: TRBJ1-2
v_call: TRBV10-3

cdr3_aa: CASSPEVGSYNEQFF
cdr3_nt: TGTGCCAGCAGCCCCGAGGTTGGCTCCTACAATGAGCAGTTCTTC
d_call: NA
clone_size: NA
j_call: TRBJ2-1
v_call: TRBV9

cdr3_aa: CASSPLAGVRGDTQYF
cdr3_nt: TGTGCCAGCAGCCCGTTAGCGGGGGTCCGTGGGGATACGCAGTATTTT
d_call: TRBD2
clone_size: NA
j_call: TRBJ2-3
v_call: TRBV7-6

cdr3_aa: CASSTLGEDYEQYF
cdr3_nt: TGTGCCAGCAGTACCCTAGGAGAGGACTACGAGCAGTACTTC
d_call: NA
clone_size: few
j_call: TRBJ2-7
v_call: TRBV6-5

cdr3_aa: CTSSPGGEEKLFF
cdr3_nt: TGCACCAGCAGCCCAGGGGGAGAAGAAAAACTGTTTTTT
d_call: NA
clone_size: NA
j_call: TRBJ1-4
v_call: TRBV1

cdr3_aa: CASSPTLDPYYEQYF
cdr3_nt: TGTGCCAGCAGCCCCACCCTGGACCCTTACTACGAGCAGTACTTC
d_call: NA
clone_size: once
j_call: TRBJ2-7
v_call: TRBV9

cdr3_aa: CASSWGLAGGRTDTQYF
cdr3_nt: TGCGCCAGCAGCTGGGGACTAGCGGGGGGACGCACAGATACGCAGTATTTT
d_call: TRBD2
clone_size: NA
j_call: TRBJ2-3
v_call: TRBV5-1

cdr3_aa: CASRDRERVSNQPQHF
cdr3_nt: TGTGCCAGTAGGGACAGGGAAAGAGTTAGCAATCAGCCCCAGCATTTT
d_call: TRBD1
clone_size: NA
j_call: TRBJ1-5
v_call: TRBV19

cdr3_aa: CASSDGASGTAMKGYTF
cdr3_nt: TGTGCCAGCAGTGACGGGGCGTCCGGGACAGCGATGAAAGGCTACACCTTC
d_call: TRBD1
clone_size: NA
j_call: TRBJ1-2
v_call: TRBV6-4

cdr3_aa: CASSYWTDVGQPQHF
cdr3_nt: TGTGCCAGCAGTTACTGGACGGATGTGGGTCAGCCCCAGCATTTT
d_call: NA
clone_size: NA
j_call: TRBJ1-5
v_call: TRBV6-6

cdr3_aa: CASSLTAGNSPLHF
cdr3_nt: TGTGCCAGCAGTCTTACAGCGGGTAATTCACCCCTCCACTTT
d_call: NA
clone_size: NA
j_call: TRBJ1-6
v_call: TRBV6-5

cdr3_aa: CASSFAAGQTETQYF
cdr3_nt: TGTGCCAGCAGCTTTGCGGCGGGGCAAACGGAGACCCAGTACTTC
d_call: NA
clone_size: NA
j_call: TRBJ2-5
v_call: TRBV11-2

cdr3_aa: CASSISGRDVDTQYF
cdr3_nt: TGTGCCAGCAGCATTAGCGGGAGGGACGTTGATACGCAGTATTTT
d_call: TRBD2
clone_size: NA
j_call: TRBJ2-3
v_call: TRBV9

cdr3_aa: CASSFGTGSSGYTF
cdr3_nt: TGCGCCAGCAGCTTCGGGACAGGGAGCTCTGGCTACACCTTC
d_call: TRBD1
clone_size: NA
j_call: TRBJ1-2
v_call: TRBV5-1

cdr3_aa: CASSPGVFSSYEQYF
cdr3_nt: TGTGCCAGCTCACCGGGGGTCTTCAGCTCCTACGAGCAGTACTTC
d_call: NA
clone_size: NA
j_call: TRBJ2-7
v_call: TRBV18

cdr3_aa: CASMTSQAREPSTDTQYF
cdr3_nt: TGCGCCAGCATGACCTCTCAGGCGCGAGAACCTAGCACAGATACGCAGTATTTT
d_call: NA
clone_size: NA
j_call: TRBJ2-3
v_call: TRBV23-1

cdr3_aa: CASSQERIPRYEQFF
cdr3_nt: TGCGCCAGCAGCCAAGAAAGGATTCCTAGATACGAGCAGTTCTTC
d_call: NA
clone_size: NA
j_call: TRBJ2-1
v_call: TRBV4-3

cdr3_aa: CASSFIGDGGEAFF
cdr3_nt: TGTGCCAGCAGCTTTATAGGTGACGGAGGCGAAGCTTTCTTT
d_call: NA
clone_size: few
j_call: TRBJ1-1
v_call: TRBV5-4

cdr3_aa: CASSPAGKSNYGYTF
cdr3_nt: TGTGCCAGCAGCCCGGCTGGGAAGTCCAACTATGGCTACACCTTC
d_call: NA
clone_size: once
j_call: TRBJ1-2
v_call: TRBV11-2

cdr3_aa: CASSSREGTEAFF
cdr3_nt: TGCGCCAGCAGCTCCCGGGAGGGGACTGAAGCTTTCTTT
d_call: NA
clone_size: NA
j_call: TRBJ1-1
v_call: TRBV4-1

cdr3_aa: CASTDEGWNSRDTQYF
cdr3_nt: TGTGCCAGCACCGACGAAGGCTGGAACAGTCGGGATACGCAGTATTTT
d_call: NA
clone_size: NA
j_call: TRBJ2-3
v_call: TRBV7-9

cdr3_aa: CASSYWTGHYGYTF
cdr3_nt: TGTGCCAGCAGTTACTGGACAGGGCACTATGGCTACACCTTC
d_call: TRBD1
clone_size: NA
j_call: TRBJ1-2
v_call: TRBV6-5

cdr3_aa: CAGSGMGETQYF
cdr3_nt: TGTGCCGGCAGCGGGATGGGTGAGACCCAGTACTTC
d_call: TRBD2
clone_size: NA
j_call: TRBJ2-5
v_call: TRBV2

cdr3_aa: CASRRRSVKEGGSGNTIYF
cdr3_nt: TGTGCCAGCCGCAGGAGGAGCGTAAAGGAGGGTGGCTCTGGAAACACCATATATTTT
d_call: NA
clone_size: few
j_call: TRBJ1-3
v_call: TRBV27

cdr3_aa: CASSQGLAGATHNEQFF
cdr3_nt: TGCGCCAGCAGCCAAGGGTTAGCGGGGGCTACCCACAATGAGCAGTTCTTC
d_call: TRBD2
clone_size: NA
j_call: TRBJ2-1
v_call: TRBV4-3

cdr3_aa: CASSLRPLLASGGLERTGELFF
cdr3_nt: TGTGCCAGCAGTTTACGGCCCCTCCTGGCTAGCGGGGGGCTCGAAAGAACCGGGGAGCTGTTTTTT
d_call: TRBD2
clone_size: once
j_call: TRBJ2-2
v_call: TRBV27

cdr3_aa: CASSQEGVQETQYF
cdr3_nt: TGCGCCAGCAGCCAAGAGGGGGTTCAAGAGACCCAGTACTTC
d_call: NA
clone_size: NA
j_call: TRBJ2-5
v_call: TRBV4-1

cdr3_aa: CASSLEAGYGYTF
cdr3_nt: TGTGCCAGCAGCTTAGAGGCAGGGTATGGCTACACCTTC
d_call: NA
clone_size: NA
j_call: TRBJ1-2
v_call: TRBV7-9

cdr3_aa: CASSQDRQGEGNQPQHF
cdr3_nt: TGCGCCAGCAGCCAAGATCGGCAGGGAGAGGGCAATCAGCCCCAGCATTTT
d_call: NA
clone_size: NA
j_call: TRBJ1-5
v_call: TRBV4-1

cdr3_aa: CASSQSARGDTQYF
cdr3_nt: TGCGCCAGCAGCCAAAGCGCCCGGGGGGATACGCAGTATTTT
d_call: NA
clone_size: NA
j_call: TRBJ2-3
v_call: TRBV4-1

cdr3_aa: CASDFRGSYGYTF
cdr3_nt: TGTGCTAGTGATTTCAGGGGAAGCTATGGCTACACCTTC
d_call: NA
clone_size: NA
j_call: TRBJ1-2
v_call: TRBV12-5

cdr3_aa: CASSLWGLGYEQYF
cdr3_nt: TGTGCCAGCAGCTTATGGGGGCTCGGCTACGAGCAGTACTTC
d_call: NA
clone_size: NA
j_call: TRBJ2-7
v_call: TRBV11-3